This TCR beta chain was captured by sequencing in a study of Graves' ophthalmopathy and Graves' hyperthyroidism. Study conclusions and caveats: As the model predicted ophthalmopathy progression, it achieved a sensitivity of 70% to 71% and a specificity of more than 72%.

Those donors who had ophthalmopathy presented with moderate-to-severe activity, a CAS of ≥3, a NOSPECS of ≥4 and a duration under 3 months. Amplified TCR beta CDR3 regions were obtained using RNA transcripts as template. First-round RT-PCR with HTBI primers preceded a second-round multiplex PCR. MiXCR, applied by TCRdb to the multiplex PCR reads, yields one record per CDR3 protein. The table records about 700,000 distinct CDR3 sequences, 35% to 50% of them present only once. This clonotype has at least ten counts. Its antigen is as yet unknown. The CDR3 extends over 14 amino acids. V lost 6 bases and J 3 bases, leaving 14 bases between the germline ends. CDR1 and CDR2 from the germline V gene are SGHTA and FQGTGA.

This TCR was recovered from an adult man with Graves' ophthalmopathy. The gene calls are TRBV7-3 and TRBJ1-1; weak D call: TRBD1 (5 bases). Source material: peripheral blood. The CDR3 bases are TGTGCCAGCAGACAAACGGGAGGGGACACTGAAGCTTTCTTT. It is translated as CASRQTGGDTEAFF.